The TCR beta chain under discussion was sequenced for a study of T cell responses to AZD1222 COVID-19 vaccine. Overall study findings and caveats: White British ancestry dominated among donors, who included more females, and clonal diversity was possibly underestimated.

A note on this clone: Antigen: not known.

TCRdb keeps only in-frame clones here, not all; method: immunoSEQ multiplex PCR. The repertoire includes some 140,000 clones, approximately 92% of them detected once, and 6% to 7.5% sits in the top ten. Germline CDR1 reads MGHRA; CDR2 reads YSYEKL. This CDR3 is 15 amino acids long. With V trimmed by 5 bases and J by 0 bases, 4 bases remained unmatched. The TCR was taken from an adult who received the AZD1222 COVID-19 vaccine. The chain carries TRBV4-1 and TRBJ2-5, with 9 bases that match TRBD2. Sequencing used peripheral blood, obtained 28 days after the second AZD1222 dose. CDR3 in DNA: TGCGCCAGCAGCGAGCGGGGGGTGTACCAAGAGACCCAGTACTTC. This sequence encodes CASSERGVYQETQYF.